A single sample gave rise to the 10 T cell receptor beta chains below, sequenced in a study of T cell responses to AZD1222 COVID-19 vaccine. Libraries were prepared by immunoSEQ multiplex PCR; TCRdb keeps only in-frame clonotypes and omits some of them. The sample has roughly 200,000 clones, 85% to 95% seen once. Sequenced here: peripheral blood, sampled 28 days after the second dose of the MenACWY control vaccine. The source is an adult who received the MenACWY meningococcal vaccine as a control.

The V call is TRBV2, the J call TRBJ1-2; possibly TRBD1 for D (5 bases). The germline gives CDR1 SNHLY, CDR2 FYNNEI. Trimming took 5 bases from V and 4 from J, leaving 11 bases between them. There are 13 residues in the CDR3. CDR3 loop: CASSHRQFYGYTF. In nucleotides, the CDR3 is TGTGCCAGCAGTCACCGACAGTTCTATGGCTACACCTTC.

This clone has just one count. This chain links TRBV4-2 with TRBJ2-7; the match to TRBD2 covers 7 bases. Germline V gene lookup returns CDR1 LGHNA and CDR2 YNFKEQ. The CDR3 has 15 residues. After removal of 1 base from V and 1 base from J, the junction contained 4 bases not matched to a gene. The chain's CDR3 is CASSQGGRGSYEQYF. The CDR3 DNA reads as TGTGCCAGCAGCCAAGGCGGGCGGGGGTCCTACGAGCAGTACTTC.

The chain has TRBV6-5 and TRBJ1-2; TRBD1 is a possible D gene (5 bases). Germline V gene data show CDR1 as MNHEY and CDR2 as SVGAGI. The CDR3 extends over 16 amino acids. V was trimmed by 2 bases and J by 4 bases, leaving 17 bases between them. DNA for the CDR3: TGTGCCAGCAGTTACCGCCTCGACAGACCGAGCTATGGCTACACCTTC. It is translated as CASSYRLDRPSYGYTF.

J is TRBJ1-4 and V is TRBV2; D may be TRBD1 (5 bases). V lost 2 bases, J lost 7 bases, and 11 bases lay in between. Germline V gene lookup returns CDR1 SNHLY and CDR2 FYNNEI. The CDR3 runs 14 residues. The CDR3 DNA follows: TGTGCCAGCAGTGAAAAAGGGGTCGGTGAAAAACTGTTTTTT. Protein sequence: CASSEKGVGEKLFF.

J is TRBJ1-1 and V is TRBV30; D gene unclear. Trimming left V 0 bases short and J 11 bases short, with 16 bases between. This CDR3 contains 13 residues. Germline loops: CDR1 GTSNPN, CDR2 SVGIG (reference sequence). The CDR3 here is CAWSVTGPGGAFF. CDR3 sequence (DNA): TGTGCCTGGAGTGTAACCGGGCCCGGTGGGGCTTTCTTT.

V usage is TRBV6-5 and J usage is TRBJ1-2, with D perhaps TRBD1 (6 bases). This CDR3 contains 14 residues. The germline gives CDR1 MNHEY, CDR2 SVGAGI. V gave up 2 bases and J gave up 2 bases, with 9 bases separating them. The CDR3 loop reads CASSYAQGNYGYTF. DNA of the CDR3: TGTGCCAGCAGTTACGCACAGGGCAACTATGGCTACACCTTC.

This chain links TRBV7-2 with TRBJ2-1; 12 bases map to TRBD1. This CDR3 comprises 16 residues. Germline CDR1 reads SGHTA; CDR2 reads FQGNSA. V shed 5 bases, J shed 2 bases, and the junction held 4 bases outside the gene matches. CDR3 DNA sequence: TGTGCCAGCAGCCGGGACAGGGGGCGAACCTACAATGAGCAGTTCTTC. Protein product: CASSRDRGRTYNEQFF.

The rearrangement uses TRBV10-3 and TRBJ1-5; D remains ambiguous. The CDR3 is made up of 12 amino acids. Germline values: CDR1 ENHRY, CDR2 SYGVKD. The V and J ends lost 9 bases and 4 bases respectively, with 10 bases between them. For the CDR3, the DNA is TGTGCCATTTCGGACCGTAATCAGCCCCAGCATTTT. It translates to CAISDRNQPQHF.

The CDR3 bases are TGCGCCAGCAGCCAAGAAGCGGAGAGGACAGGGTGGCCCTACGAGCAGTACTTC. Encoded protein: CASSQEAERTGWPYEQYF. The V gene is TRBV4-1, the J gene TRBJ2-7; TRBD1 matches 8 bases. Germline V CDR1 and CDR2: MGHRA, YSYEKL. The trim removed 0 bases at V and 2 bases at J, leaving 12 bases unmatched. The length of the CDR3 is 18 residues.

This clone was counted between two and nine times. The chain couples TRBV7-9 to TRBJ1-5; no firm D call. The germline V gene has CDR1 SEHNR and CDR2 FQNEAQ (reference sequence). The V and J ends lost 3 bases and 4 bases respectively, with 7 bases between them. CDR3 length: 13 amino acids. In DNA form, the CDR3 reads TGTGCCAGCAGCTTGGGGAGAAATCAGCCCCAGCATTTT. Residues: CASSLGRNQPQHF.